These 17 T cell receptor beta chains originate from one sample sequenced in a study of kidney transplant recipient with SARS-CoV-2 infection (dated by TCRdb to about 2021). Sample time point, as interpreted from the label and publication: pre-pandemic baseline sample and day 111 after first positive SARS-CoV-2 test. Sequenced on an Illumina MiSeq. The public reads were run again by TCRdb, first through fastp at Q25 and then through MiXCR, and only productive beta chains were kept. One record per CDR3 amino acid sequence lists the most common genes and DNA. The sample table lists 200,000 to 300,000 distinct CDR3 sequences, around 28% of them with a count of one. Of the sample, 6% to 8.5% is held by the ten largest clones. Source: a blood sample, taken at baseline and between days 110 and 120 from a kidney transplant recipient. The receptors stem from a male patient between 25 and 40 years old who had COVID-19 and was a kidney transplant recipient. After transplantation, some T cells may belong to the graft donor instead of the recipient.

Regarding this clonotype: A read error may explain this, as a much larger clone is one base away. V gene TRBV24-1 combines with J gene TRBJ1-2; no clear D gene. Germline lookup yields CDR1 KGHDR and CDR2 SFDVKD. The CDR3 consists of 17 residues. CDR3 region: CATSRRFSTRKTYGHTF. The CDR3 DNA reads as TGTGCCACCAGTCGTCGTTTTAGTACCAGAAAGACCTATGGCCACACCTTC.

This clonotype was counted a few times. The chain links TRBV30 to TRBJ2-7; 10 bases match TRBD1. From germline, CDR1 is GTSNPN and CDR2 SVGIG (reference sequence). Losses at the gene ends were 2 bases for V and 1 base for J; bases not matched to a gene: 5. The CDR3 is 15 residues long. CDR3 protein: CAWSLWTGGSYEQYF. CDR3 DNA: TGTGCCTGGAGTTTGTGGACAGGGGGGTCCTACGAGCAGTACTTC.

In regard to this clonotype: This may stem from a read error, because a much larger clone lies one nucleotide away. The V and J genes are TRBV2 and TRBJ2-7; weak D call: TRBD2 (6 bases). The CDR3 contains 14 residues. V lost 8 bases to trimming and J lost 6 bases, with 20 bases between them. Germline V gene data show CDR1 as SNHLY and CDR2 as FYNNEI. The CDR3 loop reads CASGGLYLEGEQYF. DNA for the CDR3: TGTGCCAGCGGTGGGCTCTACTTGGAGGGCGAGCAGTACTTC.

This clonotype was observed at least ten times. The chain couples TRBV11-2 to TRBJ1-2; no clear D. Germline loops: CDR1 SGHAT, CDR2 FQNNGV. This CDR3 has 17 residues. V gave up 5 bases and J gave up 4 bases, with 23 bases separating them. For the CDR3, the DNA is TGTGCCAGCAGCACTTACTCAACAAGCAGAAAGACCTATGGCTACACCTTC. Its protein is CASSTYSTSRKTYGYTF.

About this clonotype: Just one base apart from a much larger clone, this may be a read error. The chain couples TRBV21-1 to TRBJ2-3. TRBV21-1 corresponds to a pseudogene. The CDR3 is 17 residues long. The CDR3, as DNA: TGTGCCAGCAGCCTAGATATAGTTACAGTCATGCAAGATACGCAGTATTTT. Encoded protein: CASSLDIVTVMQDTQYF.

The V call is TRBV16, the J call TRBJ1-2; D ambiguous. The germline CDR1 and CDR2 sequences are KGHSY and FQNENV. CDR3 size: 17 residues. Trimming shortened V by 4 bases and J by 4 bases, and 22 bases separated the two germline ends. CDR3 amino acids: CASSLWRVVRKTYGYTF. CDR3 DNA: TGTGCCAGCAGCCTATGGAGGGTCGTTAGAAAGACCTATGGCTACACCTTC. Full variable domain (rest looked up from reference TRBV16 and TRBJ1-2): GEEVAQTPKHLVRGEGQKAKLYCAPIKGHSYVFWYQQVLKNEFKFLISFQNENVFDETGMPKERFSAKCLPNSPCSLEIQATKLEDSAVYFCASSLWRVVRKTYGYTFGSGTRLTVV.

There are many counts of this clonotype. The rearrangement links TRBV3-1 to TRBJ2-2; D is undetermined. This CDR3 region has 18 residues. CDR1 is LGHDT and CDR2 is YNNKEL in the germline V gene (reference sequence). Trimming left V 5 bases short and J 5 bases short, with 24 bases between. The CDR3 coding sequence is TGTGCCAGCAGCTGCGTGGGTCCCATTTCAGGCTTGACCGGGGAGCTGTTTTTT. Encoded protein: CASSCVGPISGLTGELFF.

As regards this clonotype: A read error may explain this, as a much larger clone is one base away. The conserved closing phenylalanine or tryptophan is absent in this CDR3, likely reflecting a read error. The chain couples TRBV3-1 to TRBJ2-2; 7 bases match TRBD2. V dropped 1 base and J dropped 6; count of bases not matched to a gene: 8. CDR3 length: 16 amino acids. The germline gives CDR1 LGHDT, CDR2 YNNKEL (reference sequence). The DNA of the CDR3 is TGTGCCAGCAGCCAAGGGGCGGGAGTGACTGCCGGGGAGCTGTTTATT. Protein: CASSQGAGVTAGELFI.

Ten or more counts support this clonotype. The chain links TRBV5-3 to TRBJ1-2; D ambiguous. Being an ORF, TRBV5-3 has a function that is uncertain. The germline V and J ends were trimmed by 7 bases and 4 bases, with 23 bases remaining between them. This CDR3 has 16 amino acids. The chain's CDR3 is CARLDPVVRKTYGYTF. DNA for the CDR3: TGTGCCAGACTGGACCCAGTGGTGAGAAAGACCTATGGCTACACCTTC.

This clonotype was counted many times. The chain joins TRBV5-1 to TRBJ1-2; 10 nucleotides align to TRBD1. Trimming cost V 2 bases and J 7 bases; bases outside gene matches: 2. CDR1 and CDR2 (germline): SGHRS, YFSETQ. This CDR3 is built from 13 residues. CDR3 coding DNA: TGCGCCAGCAGCTTTCGGGACAGGGGTGGCTACACCTTC. As protein: CASSFRDRGGYTF.

This clonotype has at least ten counts. V gene TRBV5-6 combines with J gene TRBJ2-7; D unclear. Germline V gene lookup returns CDR1 SGHDT and CDR2 YYEEEE. The CDR3 extends over 13 amino acids. V was clipped by 4 bases and J by 5 bases, with 13 bases between them. This chain's CDR3 is CASSRLEINEQYF. In nucleotides, the CDR3 is TGTGCCAGCAGCCGCCTCGAAATCAACGAGCAGTACTTC.

In regard to this clonotype: A much more abundant neighbour one base away suggests this may be a read error. The chain joins TRBV2 to TRBJ2-7, with TRBD2 identical over 8 bases. From germline, CDR1 is SNHLY and CDR2 FYNNEI. The CDR3 spans 16 residues. The ends lost 0 bases at V and 4 bases at J; junction bases unmatched: 8. Here the CDR3 DNA reads TGTGCCAGCAGTGAAGCTCGGGGGGGACGTCGTTACGAGCAGTACTTC. Translating it yields CASSEARGGRRYEQYF.

The chain links TRBV5-8 to TRBJ1-2, with D unclear. Trimming left V 7 bases short and J 4 bases short, with 23 bases between. This CDR3 contains 16 residues. Germline CDR1 and CDR2: SGHTS and YDEGEE. The CDR3 bases are TGTGCCAGCCCCCGTAGTCATCCACGAAAGACCTATGGCTACACCTTC. Protein sequence: CASPRSHPRKTYGYTF.

This clonotype has ten or more counts. This rearrangement joins TRBV27 to TRBJ2-1, with 11 bases lining up with TRBD2. The CDR3 contains 17 residues. Germline CDR1 and CDR2: MNHEY and SMNVEV (reference sequence). J lost 5 bases, V lost 6 bases, and 12 bases had no gene match. This CDR3 is CASSIPWIAGGHNEQFF. The CDR3 bases are TGTGCCAGCAGCATCCCTTGGATAGCGGGAGGGCACAATGAGCAGTTCTTC.

This clonotype has ten or more counts. This sequence joins TRBV12-3 or TRBV12-4 and TRBJ2-1; D not resolved. V was shortened by 6 bases and J by 7 bases, with 7 bases between the two germline ends. The length of the CDR3 is 11 residues. The CDR3 sequence is CASSRNNEQFF. The CDR3 DNA follows: TGTGCCAGCAGCCGGAATAATGAGCAGTTCTTC.

Comment on this clonotype: The junction and the germline gene differ at one end; a read error may be behind it. The chain recombines TRBV19 with TRBJ2-3; no reliable D call. Germline CDR1 LNHDA, CDR2 SQIVND (reference sequence). The CDR3 is 15 amino acids. The CDR3 loop reads CASGIDPGITDTQYF. DNA of the CDR3: TGTGCCAGTGGTATAGATCCAGGAATTACAGATACGCAGTATTTT. Combining the CDR3 with reference TRBV19 and TRBJ2-3 gives the whole variable domain DGGITQSPKYLFRKEGQNVTLSCEQNLNHDAMYWYRQDPGQGLRLIYYSQIVNDFQKGDIAEGYSVSREKKESFPLTVTSAQKNPTAFYLCASGIDPGITDTQYFGPGTRLTVL.

The sample holds many counts of this clonotype. V usage is TRBV6-8 and J usage is TRBJ2-1, with TRBD2 matching 8 bases. The CDR3 contains 15 residues. The trim removed 6 bases at V and 5 bases at J, leaving 9 bases unmatched. From germline, CDR1 is MNHGY and CDR2 SAAAGT. CDR3 sequence: CASSVLAVGNNEQFF. For the CDR3, the DNA is TGTGCCAGCAGCGTACTAGCGGTCGGAAACAATGAGCAGTTCTTC.